The 31 T cell receptor beta chains below were found in one sample sequenced in a study of CD4+ T cells in melanoma. The repertoire was sequenced with immunoSEQ multiplex PCR; TCRdb's copy has only in-frame clones and lacks some. The table shows about 21,000 clones, with over 70% occurring only once. The sequencing sample was made of cells from a culture (not recorded whether cultured in vitro). Receptor source: a human donor with melanoma.

The gene calls are TRBV18 and TRBJ2-7, with 7 bases identical to TRBD1. This CDR3 has 13 amino acids. V dropped 4 bases and J dropped 6; count of bases not matched to a gene: 6. Germline assignment: CDR1 KGHSH and CDR2 LQKENI. DNA for the CDR3: TGTGCCAGCTCACGAAAGACAGGGTTCGAGCAGTACTTC. Translating it yields CASSRKTGFEQYF.

CDR3 sequence (DNA): TGTGCCAGCAGTGAAAGGCAGGGGGCGGCCACCTATAATTCACCCCTCCACTTT. The encoded protein is CASSERQGAATYNSPLHF. The chain combines TRBV25-1 with TRBJ1-6; 8 nucleotides line up with TRBD1. This CDR3 spans 18 amino acids. Germline CDR1 and CDR2: MGHDK and SYGVNS. J was trimmed by 2 bases and V by 2 bases; bases with no gene match: 8.

For this clone: The junction departs from the called germline gene at one end, perhaps through a read error. The chain recombines TRBV19 with TRBJ2-7; D is possibly TRBD2 (5 bases). Germline lookup yields CDR1 LNHDA and CDR2 SQIVND (reference sequence). The CDR3 extends over 9 amino acids. CDR3 sequence (DNA): TGCTCGGGGACCTACGAGCAGTACTTC. Translation gives CSGTYEQYF.

This chain links TRBV2 with TRBJ1-2; D is possibly TRBD1 (6 bases). Trimming pared 6 bases from V and 8 bases from J, leaving 19 bases between. CDR1 is SNHLY, CDR2 FYNNEI, per germline. The CDR3 has 14 amino acids. CDR3 coding DNA: TGTGCCAGCAGACGGGACACGGGATATGCAGGCTACACCTTC. It is translated as CASRRDTGYAGYTF. The full variable domain, with the rest looked up from reference TRBV2 and TRBJ1-2, is EPEVTQTPSHQVTQMGQEVILRCVPISNHLYFYWYRQILGQKVEFLVSFYNNEISEKSEIFDDQFSVERPDGSNFTLKIRSTKLEDSAMYFCASRRDTGYAGYTFGSGTRLTVV.

The chain uses TRBV2 and TRBJ2-5; D gene uncertain. The V and J ends lost 1 base and 0 bases respectively, with 6 bases between them. CDR3 length equals 14 residues. Germline assignment: CDR1 SNHLY and CDR2 FYNNEI. DNA for the CDR3: TGTGCCAGCAGTGAAGGGTTAAACCAAGAGACCCAGTACTTC. Translation gives CASSEGLNQETQYF.

The V call is TRBV9, the J call TRBJ2-1, with D possibly being TRBD2 (5 bases). Germline assignment: CDR1 SGDLS and CDR2 YYNGEE. The CDR3 is 15 amino acids. V was cut by 0 bases and J by 0 bases, with 7 bases left in between. CDR3 in DNA: TGTGCCAGCAGCGTAGACGGGGACTCCTACAATGAGCAGTTCTTC. Translating gives CASSVDGDSYNEQFF.

The rearrangement joins TRBV11-2 to TRBJ1-2; D ambiguous. The V and J ends lost 2 bases and 8 bases respectively, with 12 bases between them. The length of the CDR3 is 13 residues. Germline V gene lookup returns CDR1 SGHAT and CDR2 FQNNGV. The CDR3: CASSLPGRWGYTF. CDR3 bases: TGTGCCAGCAGCTTACCGGGAAGGTGGGGCTACACCTTC.

This clone was observed a handful of times. J is TRBJ2-1 and V is TRBV7-3, with D perhaps TRBD1 (7 bases). V dropped 5 bases and J dropped 4 bases, with 15 bases sitting between them. Germline CDR1 SGHTA, CDR2 FQGTGA. This CDR3 has 15 amino acids. In nucleotides, the CDR3 is TGTGCCAGCAGCCTCCAGGGGGGACCTTACAATGAGCAGTTCTTC. This gives the protein CASSLQGGPYNEQFF.

This clone was detected a few times. V and J are TRBV2 and TRBJ1-2; 9 nucleotides line up with TRBD1. CDR1 SNHLY and CDR2 FYNNEI come from the germline V gene. This CDR3 has 14 residues. With 7 bases clipped from V and 4 bases from J, the junction kept 7 bases outside the gene matches. The CDR3 reads CASTPGQGGYGYTF. For the CDR3, the DNA is TGTGCCAGCACCCCGGGACAGGGAGGCTATGGCTACACCTTC.

The chain carries TRBV27 and TRBJ1-2; 10 bases align to TRBD1. V dropped 5 bases and J dropped 1; count of bases not matched to a gene: 7. The germline gives CDR1 MNHEY, CDR2 SMNVEV (reference sequence). CDR3 length: 16 residues. The CDR3 loop reads CASSPRDRGYNYGYTF. Here the CDR3 DNA reads TGTGCCAGCAGTCCCCGGGACAGGGGATATAACTATGGCTACACCTTC.

The chain employs TRBV2 and TRBJ1-2, with D maybe TRBD1 (6 bases). Between the trimmed V and J ends, which lost 2 bases and 4 bases, there was a span of 20 bases. Looked up from germline, CDR1 is SNHLY and CDR2 is FYNNEI. This CDR3 is 17 amino acids long. The CDR3 DNA follows: TGTGCCAGCAGTGAAAAGGAATACAGGGAGATTCGCTATGGCTACACCTTC. It encodes CASSEKEYREIRYGYTF.

The chain carries TRBV5-6 and TRBJ1-1, with a tentative D call TRBD1 (5 bases). The CDR3 loop spans 12 amino acids. Between the trimmed V and J ends, which lost 4 bases and 4 bases, there was a span of 8 bases. Germline CDR1 is SGHDT and CDR2 is YYEEEE. CDR3 protein: CASSGRGTEAFF. CDR3 DNA: TGTGCCAGCAGCGGGAGGGGCACTGAAGCTTTCTTT. Variable domain in full (rest from reference TRBV5-6 and TRBJ1-1): DAGVTQSPTHLIKTRGQQVTLRCSPKSGHDTVSWYQQALGQGPQFIFQYYEEEERQRGNFPDRFSGHQFPNYSSELNVNALLLGDSALYLCASSGRGTEAFFGQGTRLTVV.

This chain uses TRBV7-2 with TRBJ2-7, with D maybe TRBD2 (6 bases). Germline V CDR1 and CDR2: SGHTA, FQGNSA. V lost 6 bases and J lost 6, with 21 bases in between. The CDR3 covers 15 residues. DNA for the CDR3: TGTGCCAGCAGGAAGGACTACCAAGTAGCGCTCGAGCAGTACTTC. Protein: CASRKDYQVALEQYF.

A few counts support this clone. This chain uses TRBV7-9 with TRBJ1-1; 11 bases line up with TRBD1. The germline CDR1 and CDR2 sequences are SEHNR and FQNEAQ (reference sequence). The CDR3 length is 16 residues. With 1 base clipped from V and 8 bases from J, the junction kept 9 bases outside the gene matches. As DNA, the CDR3 is TGTGCCAGCAGCTTAGGGGGGACAGGGGGACGTCCGGAAGCTTTCTTT. Amino acid sequence: CASSLGGTGGRPEAFF.

The J gene is TRBJ2-5, the V gene TRBV7-2, with 11 bases matching TRBD2. Losses at the gene ends were 1 base for V and 3 bases for J; bases not matched to a gene: 7. Per germline, CDR1 SGHTA and CDR2 FQGNSA. The CDR3 is 17 residues long. As DNA, the CDR3 is TGTGCCAGCAGCTTAGTGGCTAGCGGGGGGAATGAAGAGACCCAGTACTTC. It yields the protein CASSLVASGGNEETQYF.

The gene calls are TRBV30 and TRBJ1-1, with TRBD1 as a possible D gene (6 bases). CDR1 and CDR2 (germline): GTSNPN, SVGIG (reference sequence). The CDR3 length is 12 residues. V lost 2 bases and J 11 bases, leaving 15 bases between the germline ends. Here the CDR3 DNA reads TGTGCCTGGAGTAACAGGGCCTCTTCGGCTTTCTTT. Translated, it gives CAWSNRASSAFF.

The chain has TRBV4-2 and TRBJ2-7, with a possible D match to TRBD1 (5 bases). This CDR3 is 16 amino acids long. Trimming removed 0 bases from V and 1 base from J, with 13 bases in between. CDR1 is LGHNA and CDR2 is YNFKEQ in the germline V gene. The CDR3 DNA reads TGTGCCAGCAGCCAAGACAAGAACAGGTTATCCTACGAGCAGTACTTC. Its translation: CASSQDKNRLSYEQYF.

The chain joins TRBV7-9 to TRBJ2-3; D not resolved. This CDR3 has 11 amino acids. The germline V gene has CDR1 SEHNR and CDR2 FQNEAQ (reference sequence). Trimming cost V 1 base and J 5 bases, with 1 base left between them. The CDR3 bases are TGTGCCAGCAGCTTAGTAGATACGCAGTATTTT. Its protein product is CASSLVDTQYF.

The rearrangement uses TRBV2 and TRBJ2-5; D remains ambiguous. Trimming stripped 2 bases from V and 9 bases from J, with 10 bases between. Germline loops: CDR1 SNHLY, CDR2 FYNNEI. There are 12 residues in the CDR3. CDR3 sequence reads: CASSEQARAQYF. CDR3 in DNA: TGTGCCAGCAGTGAACAGGCACGGGCCCAGTACTTC.

The rearrangement links TRBV2 to TRBJ2-7, with D unresolved. Germline CDR1 SNHLY, CDR2 FYNNEI. Deletions cut 3 bases from V and 7 bases from J, with 7 bases between. The CDR3 covers 11 residues. In nucleotides, the CDR3 is TGTGCCAGCAGTGACAGAGGAGAGCAGTACTTC. Translating gives CASSDRGEQYF.

The V gene is TRBV10-3, the J gene TRBJ2-5; 9 nucleotides agree with TRBD1. This CDR3 is 12 amino acids long. V dropped 9 bases and J dropped 6; count of bases not matched to a gene: 5. The germline V gene has CDR1 ENHRY and CDR2 SYGVKD. For the CDR3, the DNA is TGTGCCATTTCGGGACAGGGACAGACCCAGTACTTC. As protein: CAISGQGQTQYF.

The chain joins TRBV6-1 to TRBJ1-4; D may be TRBD1 (5 bases). CDR1 and CDR2 from the germline V gene are MNHNS and SASEGT. The CDR3 consists of 17 residues. V shed 2 bases and J shed 2 bases, with 15 bases lying between them. Here the CDR3 DNA reads TGTGCCAGCAGTGAATTTTTGAGGGGCGGGACTAATGAAAAACTGTTTTTT. Translation: CASSEFLRGGTNEKLFF.

This clone was detected only a few times. This chain links TRBV19 with TRBJ2-1, with 7 bases fitting TRBD1. Germline-derived CDR1 and CDR2 are LNHDA and SQIVND (reference sequence). The CDR3 is 14 residues long. After removal of 0 bases from V and 6 bases from J, the junction contained 2 bases not matched to a gene. Written as DNA, the CDR3 is TGTGCCAGTAGTATAGAGGGGACAGTCAATGAGCAGTTCTTC. Translating it yields CASSIEGTVNEQFF.

The chain recombines TRBV18 with TRBJ2-3; TRBD1 is a possible D gene (6 bases). Per germline, CDR1 KGHSH and CDR2 LQKENI. Trimming removed 5 bases from V and 4 bases from J, with 19 bases in between. This CDR3 region has 16 residues. In nucleotides, the CDR3 is TGTGCCAGCTCATACAGGGAAAGAGGCCCGGCAGATACGCAGTATTTT. Its protein is CASSYRERGPADTQYF.

The chain uses TRBV5-6 and TRBJ2-5; the match to TRBD2 covers 8 bases. Unmatched junction bases numbered 7, after V lost 4 bases and J lost 2 bases. Germline lookup yields CDR1 SGHDT and CDR2 YYEEEE. The CDR3 has 15 amino acids. CDR3 nucleotides: TGTGCCAGCAGCGCGATCGGGGGGGATCAAGAGACCCAGTACTTC. This gives the protein CASSAIGGDQETQYF.

The V and J genes are TRBV6-1 and TRBJ1-1; weak D call: TRBD1 (5 bases). Trimming stripped 5 bases from V and 3 bases from J, with 7 bases between. This CDR3 has 12 residues. In germline, CDR1 is MNHNS, CDR2 SASEGT. The CDR3, as DNA: TGTGCCAGCAGTCCCAGGGACACTGAAGCTTTCTTT. This codes for CASSPRDTEAFF.

This clone was seen only a few times. The rearrangement joins TRBV19 to TRBJ1-2; a possible D gene is TRBD1 (6 bases). This CDR3 region has 15 residues. Trimming stripped 3 bases from V and 1 base from J, with 12 bases between. CDR1 and CDR2 (germline): LNHDA, SQIVND (reference sequence). CDR3 protein: CASSIGRGLNYGYTF. CDR3 DNA sequence: TGTGCCAGTAGTATCGGCAGGGGCCTTAACTATGGCTACACCTTC.

CDR3 nucleotide sequence: TGTGCCAGTAGTCAAAGGGGTCCACGGGCAGGTACGCAGTATTTT. Residues: CASSQRGPRAGTQYF. The chain is built from TRBV19 and TRBJ2-3; possibly TRBD1 for D (5 bases). Trimming shortened V by 5 bases and J by 8 bases, and 20 bases separated the two germline ends. The CDR3 length is 15 residues. Germline V gives CDR1 LNHDA, CDR2 SQIVND (reference sequence).

The V call is TRBV29-1, the J call TRBJ2-3; TRBD2 aligns across 10 bases. Trimming at V came to 4 bases and at J to 2 bases, leaving 9 bases not matched to a gene. Per the germline V gene, CDR1 is SQVTM and CDR2 is ANQGSEA. CDR3 length equals 16 residues. The CDR3 reads CSVVLAGKAPTDTQYF. DNA of the CDR3: TGCAGCGTTGTACTAGCGGGGAAAGCACCCACAGATACGCAGTATTTT.

This clone occurred a few times. The rearrangement links TRBV6-5 to TRBJ1-5; unclear D gene. This CDR3 spans 14 amino acids. V was cut by 6 bases and J by 7 bases, with 16 bases left in between. Germline V gene sequence: CDR1 MNHEY, CDR2 SVGAGI. In DNA, the CDR3 is TGTGCCAGCAGCCGATTCTTCGGTGGACAGCCCCAGCATTTT. This sequence encodes CASSRFFGGQPQHF.

This clone has a single count. The chain couples TRBV7-9 to TRBJ1-4; TRBD1 aligns across 7 bases. After removal of 7 bases from V and 8 bases from J, the junction contained 7 bases not matched to a gene. The CDR3 length is 13 residues. Germline V gene data show CDR1 as SEHNR and CDR2 as FQNEAQ (reference sequence). CDR3 DNA sequence: TGTGCCAGCACCCCAGGGGGGCCAGAAAAACTGTTTTTT. This encodes CASTPGGPEKLFF.